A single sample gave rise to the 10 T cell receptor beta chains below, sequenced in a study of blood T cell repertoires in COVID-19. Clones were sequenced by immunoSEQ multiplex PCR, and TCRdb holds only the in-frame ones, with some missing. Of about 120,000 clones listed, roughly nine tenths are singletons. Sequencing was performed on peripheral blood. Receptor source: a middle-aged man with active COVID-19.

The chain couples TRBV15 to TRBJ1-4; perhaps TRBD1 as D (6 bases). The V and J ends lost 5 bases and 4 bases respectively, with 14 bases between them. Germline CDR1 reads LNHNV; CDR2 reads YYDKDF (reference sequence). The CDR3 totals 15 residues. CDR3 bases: TGTGCCACCAGCGAGAGAGGACAGAATAATGAAAAACTGTTTTTT. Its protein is CATSERGQNNEKLFF.

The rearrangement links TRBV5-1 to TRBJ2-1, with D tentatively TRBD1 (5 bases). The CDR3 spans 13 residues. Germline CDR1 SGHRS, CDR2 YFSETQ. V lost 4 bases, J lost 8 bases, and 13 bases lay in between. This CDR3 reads CASSDQGSDEQFF. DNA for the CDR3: TGCGCCAGCAGCGATCAGGGTTCGGATGAGCAGTTCTTC.

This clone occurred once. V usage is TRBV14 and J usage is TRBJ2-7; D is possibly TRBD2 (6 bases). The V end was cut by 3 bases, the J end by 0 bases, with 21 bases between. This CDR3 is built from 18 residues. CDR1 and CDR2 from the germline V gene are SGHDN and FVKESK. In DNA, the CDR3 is TGTGCCAGCAGCCATCAGCTTCGGGCGGGGACGAGCTCCTACGAGCAGTACTTC. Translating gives CASSHQLRAGTSSYEQYF.

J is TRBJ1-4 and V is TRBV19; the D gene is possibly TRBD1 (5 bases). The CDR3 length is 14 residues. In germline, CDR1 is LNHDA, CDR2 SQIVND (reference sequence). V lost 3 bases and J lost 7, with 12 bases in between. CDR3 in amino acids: CASSMGRVREKLFF. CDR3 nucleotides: TGTGCCAGTAGTATGGGCAGGGTACGTGAAAAACTGTTTTTT. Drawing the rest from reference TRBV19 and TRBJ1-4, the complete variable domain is DGGITQSPKYLFRKEGQNVTLSCEQNLNHDAMYWYRQDPGQGLRLIYYSQIVNDFQKGDIAEGYSVSREKKESFPLTVTSAQKNPTAFYLCASSMGRVREKLFFGSGTQLSVL.

The CDR3: CASSAGPGTTYEQYF. CDR3 in DNA: TGTGCCAGCAGCGCCGGCCCCGGGACAACCTACGAGCAGTACTTC. The rearrangement uses TRBV5-6 and TRBJ2-7, with a possible D match to TRBD1 (6 bases). Germline CDR1 SGHDT, CDR2 YYEEEE. Trimming cost V 4 bases and J 2 bases, with 16 bases left between them. The CDR3 sequence is 15 residues long.

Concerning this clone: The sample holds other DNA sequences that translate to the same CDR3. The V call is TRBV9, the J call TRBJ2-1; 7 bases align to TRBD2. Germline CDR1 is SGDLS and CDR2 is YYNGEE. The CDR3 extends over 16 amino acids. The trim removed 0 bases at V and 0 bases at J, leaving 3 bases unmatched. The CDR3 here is CASSVGSSGSYNEQFF. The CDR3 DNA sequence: TGTGCCAGCAGCGTAGGTTCTAGCGGCTCCTACAATGAGCAGTTCTTC.

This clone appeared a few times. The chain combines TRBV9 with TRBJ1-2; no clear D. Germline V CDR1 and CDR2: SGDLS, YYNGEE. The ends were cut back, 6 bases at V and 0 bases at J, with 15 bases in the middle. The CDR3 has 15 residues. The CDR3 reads CASTIDVGANYGYTF. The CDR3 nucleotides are TGTGCCAGCACGATCGACGTGGGAGCTAACTATGGCTACACCTTC.

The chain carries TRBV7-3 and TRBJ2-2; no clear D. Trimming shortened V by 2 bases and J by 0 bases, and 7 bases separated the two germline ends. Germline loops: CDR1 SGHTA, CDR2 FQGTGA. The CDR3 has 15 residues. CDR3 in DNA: TGTGCCAGCAGCTTAGGCAACGCGAACACCGGGGAGCTGTTTTTT. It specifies CASSLGNANTGELFF.

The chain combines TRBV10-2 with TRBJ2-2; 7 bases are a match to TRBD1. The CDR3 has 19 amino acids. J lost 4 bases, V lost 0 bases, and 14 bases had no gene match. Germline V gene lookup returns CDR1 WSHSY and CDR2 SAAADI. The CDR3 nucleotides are TGCGCCAGCAGTGAGTCTAGGGTGGTGACAGGGCCGAGCACCGGGGAGCTGTTTTTT. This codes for CASSESRVVTGPSTGELFF.

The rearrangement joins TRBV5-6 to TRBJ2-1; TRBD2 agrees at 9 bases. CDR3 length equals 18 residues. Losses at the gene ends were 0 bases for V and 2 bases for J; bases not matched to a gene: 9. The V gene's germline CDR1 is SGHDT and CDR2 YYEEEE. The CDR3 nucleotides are TGTGCCAGCAGCTTGGACAGTCACGGCGGGAGGGCCTACAATGAGCAGTTCTTC. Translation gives CASSLDSHGGRAYNEQFF.